This TCR beta chain was identified during a study of radiotherapy plus CTLA-4 blockade in lung cancer. Study observations and caveats: Subsequent to radiotherapy plus ipilimumab, tumor-derived TCR clones underwent expansion in blood. Early clone dynamics of blood T cells, plus interferon-beta, reportedly predicted response best.

TCRdb's copy holds only in-frame clones and misses some; the assay was immunoSEQ multiplex PCR. The sample shows about 73,000 clones, roughly 84% of them seen only once. Ipilimumab CTLA-4 blockade and focal radiation were given to patients with chemo-refractory metastatic non-small-cell lung cancer. The germline gives CDR1 KGHSH, CDR2 LQKENI. V shed 4 bases and J 7 bases; nucleotides not matched to a gene: 10. There are 14 residues in the CDR3. A note on this clone: The antigen remains unidentified.

The rearrangement joins TRBV18 to TRBJ2-7; 7 nucleotides line up with TRBD1. This sequence originates from a human donor with non-small cell lung cancer that progressed on radiotherapy plus ipilimumab. The sample was peripheral blood, taken from a patient treated with radiotherapy plus ipilimumab. The CDR3 region is CASSLSRDSREQYF. The CDR3 region has the DNA TGTGCCAGCTCACTCAGCCGGGACAGCAGAGAGCAGTACTTC.